This TCR beta chain comes out of a study of T cells in Graves' hyperthyroidism and ophthalmopathy. Study-wide background: Peripheral blood sampling occurred at initial diagnosis, before any treatment. Study observations and caveats: Progression to ophthalmopathy was predicted a median of 6.5 months early.

The sample holds a few counts of this clonotype. The antigen is undetermined. Amplified regions were TCR beta CDR3 sequences from RNA transcripts. TCR CDR3 regions were first amplified by RT-PCR with HTBI primers. TCRdb itself ran the multiplex PCR reads through MiXCR, one entry per CDR3 protein. The sample has approximately 360,000 distinct CDR3 sequences, roughly 25% seen once; the top ten hold more than 60%. Graves' hyperthyroidism without ophthalmopathy progression within 18 months was termed stable. The sequenced material came from blood. The clonotype was recovered from a man between 45 and 60 years old with Graves' hyperthyroidism.

CDR3: CSVELGASEAFF. CDR3 nucleotides: TGCAGCGTTGAACTGGGGGCTTCTGAAGCTTTCTTT. V usage is TRBV29-1 and J usage is TRBJ1-1; TRBD1 is a possible D gene (6 bases). Trimming took 2 bases from V and 6 from J, leaving 10 bases between them. CDR1 SQVTM and CDR2 ANQGSEA come from the germline V gene. The CDR3 sequence is 12 residues long.